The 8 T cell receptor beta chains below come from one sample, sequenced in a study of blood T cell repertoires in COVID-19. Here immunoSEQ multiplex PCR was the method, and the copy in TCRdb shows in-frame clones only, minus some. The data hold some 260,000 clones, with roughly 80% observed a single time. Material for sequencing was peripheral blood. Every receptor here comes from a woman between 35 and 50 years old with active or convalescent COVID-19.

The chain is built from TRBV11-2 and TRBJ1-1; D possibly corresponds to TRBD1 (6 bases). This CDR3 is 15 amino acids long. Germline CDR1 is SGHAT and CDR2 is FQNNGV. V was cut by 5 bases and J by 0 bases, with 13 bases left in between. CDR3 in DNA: TGTGCCAGCAGCCCGGGACATCTCATGAACACTGAAGCTTTCTTT. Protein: CASSPGHLMNTEAFF.

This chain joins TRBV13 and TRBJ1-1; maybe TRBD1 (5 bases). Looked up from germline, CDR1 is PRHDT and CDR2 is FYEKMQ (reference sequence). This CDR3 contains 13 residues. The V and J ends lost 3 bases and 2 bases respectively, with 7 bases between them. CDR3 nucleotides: TGTGCCAGCAGCTTGGGGGGAAACACTGAAGCTTTCTTT. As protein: CASSLGGNTEAFF.

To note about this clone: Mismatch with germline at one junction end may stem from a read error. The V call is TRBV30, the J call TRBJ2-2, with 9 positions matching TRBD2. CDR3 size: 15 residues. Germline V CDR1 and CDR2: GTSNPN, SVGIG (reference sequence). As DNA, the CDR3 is TGTGCATGGACGTTGGCGGGGGGGCTGGCCGGGGAGCTGTTTTTT. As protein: CAWTLAGGLAGELFF.

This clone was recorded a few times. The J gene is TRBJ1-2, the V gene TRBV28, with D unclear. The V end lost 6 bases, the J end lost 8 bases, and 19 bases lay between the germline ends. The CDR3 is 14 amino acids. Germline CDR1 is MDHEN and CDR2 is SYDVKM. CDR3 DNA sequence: TGTGCCAGCAGCCCCGGACTGCCCCTTGTAGGCTACACCTTC. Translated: CASSPGLPLVGYTF.

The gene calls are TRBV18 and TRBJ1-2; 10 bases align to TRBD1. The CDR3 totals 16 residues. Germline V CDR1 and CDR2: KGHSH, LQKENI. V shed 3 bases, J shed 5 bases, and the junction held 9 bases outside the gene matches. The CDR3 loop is CASSPTGTGDGYGYTF. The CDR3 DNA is TGTGCCAGCTCACCCACCGGGACAGGGGACGGATATGGCTACACCTTC.

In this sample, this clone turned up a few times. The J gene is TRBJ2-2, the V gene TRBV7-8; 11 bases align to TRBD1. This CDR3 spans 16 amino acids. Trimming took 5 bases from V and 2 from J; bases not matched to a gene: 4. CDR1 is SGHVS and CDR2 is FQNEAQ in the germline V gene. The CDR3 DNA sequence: TGTGCCAGCAGCCCACGGACAGGGGGCAACACCGGGGAGCTGTTTTTT. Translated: CASSPRTGGNTGELFF.

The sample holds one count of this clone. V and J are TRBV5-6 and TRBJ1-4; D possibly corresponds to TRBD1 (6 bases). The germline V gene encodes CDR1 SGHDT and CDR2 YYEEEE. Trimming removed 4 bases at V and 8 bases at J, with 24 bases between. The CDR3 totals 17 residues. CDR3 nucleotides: TGTGCCAGCAGCGTGTCCCAAACAAGGACAGACAGGGAAAAACTGTTTTTT. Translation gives CASSVSQTRTDREKLFF.

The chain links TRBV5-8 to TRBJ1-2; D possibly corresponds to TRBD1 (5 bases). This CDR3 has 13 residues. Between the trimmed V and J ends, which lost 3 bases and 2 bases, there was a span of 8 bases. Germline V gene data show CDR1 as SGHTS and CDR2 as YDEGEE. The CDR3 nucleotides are TGTGCCAGCAGCTGGCCAGGGAACTATGGCTACACCTTC. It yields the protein CASSWPGNYGYTF. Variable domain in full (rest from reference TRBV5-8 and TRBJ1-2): EAGVTQSPTHLIKTRGQQATLRCSPISGHTSVYWYQQALGLGLQFLLWYDEGEERNRGNFPPRFSGRQFPNYSSELNVNALELEDSALYLCASSWPGNYGYTFGSGTRLTVV.